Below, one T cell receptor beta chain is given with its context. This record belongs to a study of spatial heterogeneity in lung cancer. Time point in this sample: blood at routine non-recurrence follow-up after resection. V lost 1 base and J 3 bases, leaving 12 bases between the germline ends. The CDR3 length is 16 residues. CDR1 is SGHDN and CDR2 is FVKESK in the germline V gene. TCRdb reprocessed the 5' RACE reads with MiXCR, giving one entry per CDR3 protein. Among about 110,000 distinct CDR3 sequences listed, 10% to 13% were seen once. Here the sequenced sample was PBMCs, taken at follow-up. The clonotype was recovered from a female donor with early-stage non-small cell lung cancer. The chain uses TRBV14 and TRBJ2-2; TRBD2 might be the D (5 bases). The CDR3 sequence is CASSQVAGWDTGELFF. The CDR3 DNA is TGTGCCAGCAGCCAAGTGGCGGGTTGGGACACCGGGGAGCTGTTTTTT.